The sequence of this TCR beta chain was determined in a study of sequential checkpoint blockade in melanoma. About the study: Both treatment sequences were followed by maintenance nivolumab. TCRbeta immunosequencing was performed on DNA from roughly 91 pretreatment melanoma tumor samples. Study-level findings and limits: For nivolumab-first patients, baseline tumor clonality was associated with response. About 30 times likelier clinical benefit followed increased tumor T-cell fraction and clonality.

The CDR3 spans 16 residues. Comments on this clone: Its antigen is unknown.

This sample's treatment: randomized to nivolumab then ipilimumab (arm A) or the reverse (arm B). Using immunoSEQ multiplex PCR, the repertoire was profiled, and TCRdb retains in-frame clones only, with some absent. Here the sample spans some 2,900 clones, 25% to 30% being singletons. The source of this sequence is a human donor with melanoma. The chain combines TRBV7-5 with TRBJ1-4. TRBV7-5 represents a pseudogene. The starting material was tumor tissue (inferred from file names), obtained from a patient given nivolumab and ipilimumab in sequence. The CDR3 region is CASSRPQRARAEKLFF. The CDR3 DNA is TGTGCCAGCAGCAGACCGCAGAGGGCGAGGGCAGAAAAACTGTTTTTT.